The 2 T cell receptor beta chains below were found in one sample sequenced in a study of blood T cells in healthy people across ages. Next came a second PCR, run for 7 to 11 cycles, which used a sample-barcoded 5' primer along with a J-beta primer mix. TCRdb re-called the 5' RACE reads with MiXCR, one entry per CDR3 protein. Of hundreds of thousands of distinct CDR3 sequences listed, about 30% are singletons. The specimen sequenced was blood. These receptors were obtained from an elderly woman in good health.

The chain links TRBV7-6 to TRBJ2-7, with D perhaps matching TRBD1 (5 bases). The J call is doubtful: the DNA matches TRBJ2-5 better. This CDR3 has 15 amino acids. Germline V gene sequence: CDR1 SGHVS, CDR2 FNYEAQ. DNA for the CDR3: TGTGCCAGCAGCCCCCTCCCGGTAGGGGCCGAGACCCAGTACTTC. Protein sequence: CASSPLPVGAETQYF.

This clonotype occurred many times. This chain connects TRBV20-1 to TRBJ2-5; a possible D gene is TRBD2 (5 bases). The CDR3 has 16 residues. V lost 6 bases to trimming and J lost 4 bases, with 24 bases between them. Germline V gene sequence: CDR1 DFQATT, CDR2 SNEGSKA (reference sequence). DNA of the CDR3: TGCAGTGCACCGGGAAGTTATCAGTGGAGACCAGAGACCCAGTACTTC. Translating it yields CSAPGSYQWRPETQYF.